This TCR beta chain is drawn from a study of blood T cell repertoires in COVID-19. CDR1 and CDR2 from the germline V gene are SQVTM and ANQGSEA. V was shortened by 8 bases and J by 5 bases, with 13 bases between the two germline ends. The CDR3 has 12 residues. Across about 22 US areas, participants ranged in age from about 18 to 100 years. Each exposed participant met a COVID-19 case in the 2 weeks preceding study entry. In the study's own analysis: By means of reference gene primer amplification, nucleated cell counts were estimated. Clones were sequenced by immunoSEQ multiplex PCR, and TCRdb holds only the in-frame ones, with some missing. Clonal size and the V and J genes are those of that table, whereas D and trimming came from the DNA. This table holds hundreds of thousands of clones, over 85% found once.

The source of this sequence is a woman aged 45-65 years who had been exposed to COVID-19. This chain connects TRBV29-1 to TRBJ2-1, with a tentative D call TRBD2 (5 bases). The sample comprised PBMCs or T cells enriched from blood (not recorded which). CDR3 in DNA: TGCAGCCCCTCAGACGGGGACAATGAGCAGTTCTTC. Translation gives CSPSDGDNEQFF.